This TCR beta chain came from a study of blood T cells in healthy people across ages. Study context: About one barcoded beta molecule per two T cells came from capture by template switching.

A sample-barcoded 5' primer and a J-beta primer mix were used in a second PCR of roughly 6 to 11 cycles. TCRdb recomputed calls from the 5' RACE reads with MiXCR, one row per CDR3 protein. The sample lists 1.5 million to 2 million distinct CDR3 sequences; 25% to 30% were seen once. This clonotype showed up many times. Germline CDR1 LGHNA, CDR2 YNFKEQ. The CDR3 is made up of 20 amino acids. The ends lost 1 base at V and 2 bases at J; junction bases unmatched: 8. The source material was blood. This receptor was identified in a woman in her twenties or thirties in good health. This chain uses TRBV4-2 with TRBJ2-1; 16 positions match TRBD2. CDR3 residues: CASSQGGLAGGLGAYNEQFF. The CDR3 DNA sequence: TGTGCCAGCAGCCAAGGGGGACTAGCGGGGGGGCTCGGAGCCTACAATGAGCAGTTCTTC.